The clone carrying this T cell receptor (beta chain) showed up many times. TCRdb re-derived calls from the reads in MiXCR, one entry per CDR3 protein. The data hold fewer than 250,000 distinct CDR3 sequences, with under 35% observed a single time. This record belongs to a study of kidney transplant recipient with SARS-CoV-2 infection. Trimming removed 7 bases from V and 4 bases from J, with 23 bases in between. The germline V gene encodes CDR1 SGHRS and CDR2 YFSETQ. There are 16 residues in the CDR3. Sample: a blood sample, taken at baseline and on day 111 from a kidney transplant recipient. This sequence originates from a male patient aged 25 to 39 who had COVID-19 and was a kidney transplant recipient. Some T cells may trace back to the graft donor. The chain combines TRBV5-1 with TRBJ1-2; D gene uncertain. CDR3 sequence reads: CASRRRSVRKTYGYTF. The CDR3 DNA follows: TGCGCCAGCCGAAGAAGATCGGTTCGAAAGACCTATGGCTACACCTTC. The full variable domain, rest sourced from reference TRBV5-1 and TRBJ1-2, is KAGVTQTPRYLIKTRGQQVTLSCSPISGHRSVSWYQQTPGQGLQFLFEYFSETQRNKGNFPGRFSGRQFSNSRSEMNVSTLELGDSALYLCASRRRSVRKTYGYTFGSGTRLTVV.